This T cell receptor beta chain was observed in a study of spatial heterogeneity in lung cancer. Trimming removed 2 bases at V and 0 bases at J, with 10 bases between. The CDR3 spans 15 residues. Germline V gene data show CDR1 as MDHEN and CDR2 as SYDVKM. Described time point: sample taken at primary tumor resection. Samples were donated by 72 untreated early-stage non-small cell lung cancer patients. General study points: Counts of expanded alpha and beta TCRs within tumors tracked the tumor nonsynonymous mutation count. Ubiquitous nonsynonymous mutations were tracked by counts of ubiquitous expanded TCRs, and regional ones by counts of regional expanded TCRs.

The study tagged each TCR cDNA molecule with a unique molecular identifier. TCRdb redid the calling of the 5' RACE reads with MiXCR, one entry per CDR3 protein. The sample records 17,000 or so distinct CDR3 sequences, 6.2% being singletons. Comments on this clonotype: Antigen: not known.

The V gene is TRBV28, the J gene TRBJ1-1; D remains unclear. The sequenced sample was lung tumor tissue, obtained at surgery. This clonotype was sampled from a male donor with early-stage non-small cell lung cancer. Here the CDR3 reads CASSLPGRLNTEAFF. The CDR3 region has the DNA TGTGCCAGCAGTTTACCCGGACGGTTGAACACTGAAGCTTTCTTT.